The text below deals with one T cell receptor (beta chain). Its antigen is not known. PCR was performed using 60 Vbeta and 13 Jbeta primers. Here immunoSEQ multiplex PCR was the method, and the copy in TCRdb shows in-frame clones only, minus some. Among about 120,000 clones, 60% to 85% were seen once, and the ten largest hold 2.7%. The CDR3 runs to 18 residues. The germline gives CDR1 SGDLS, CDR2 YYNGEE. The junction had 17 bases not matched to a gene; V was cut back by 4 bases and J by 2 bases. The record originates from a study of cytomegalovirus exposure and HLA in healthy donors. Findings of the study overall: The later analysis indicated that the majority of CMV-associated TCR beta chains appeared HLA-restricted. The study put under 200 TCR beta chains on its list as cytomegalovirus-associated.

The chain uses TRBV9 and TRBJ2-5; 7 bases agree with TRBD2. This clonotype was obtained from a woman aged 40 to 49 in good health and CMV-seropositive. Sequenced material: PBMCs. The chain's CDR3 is CASSLTPGGPSGQETQYF. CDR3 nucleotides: TGTGCCAGCAGCCTCACCCCTGGAGGGCCTAGCGGACAAGAGACCCAGTACTTC.